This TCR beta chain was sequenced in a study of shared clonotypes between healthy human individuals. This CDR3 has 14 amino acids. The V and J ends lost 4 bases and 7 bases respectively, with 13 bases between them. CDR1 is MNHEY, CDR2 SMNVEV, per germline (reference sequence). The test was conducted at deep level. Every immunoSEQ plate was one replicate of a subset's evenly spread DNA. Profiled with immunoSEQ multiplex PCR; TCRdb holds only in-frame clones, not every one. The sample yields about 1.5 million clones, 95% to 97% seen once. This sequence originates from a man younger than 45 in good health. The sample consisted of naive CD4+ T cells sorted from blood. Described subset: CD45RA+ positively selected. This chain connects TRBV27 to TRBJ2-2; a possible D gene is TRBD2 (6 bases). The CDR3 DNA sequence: TGTGCCAGCAGTTCGCTACCGGGGGTCGGGGAGCTGTTTTTT. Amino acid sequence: CASSSLPGVGELFF.